This TCR beta chain originates from a study of blood T cell repertoires in COVID-19. Only in-frame clones appear in the TCRdb table, and some are missing; sequencing was by immunoSEQ multiplex PCR. This sample has roughly 68,000 clones, with approximately 90% found just once. The receptor comes from a woman aged 80 or over with active COVID-19. The source material was peripheral blood.

The chain's CDR3 is CASSLGLAGGYEQFF. As DNA, the CDR3 is TGTGCCAGCAGCTTAGGGCTAGCGGGAGGGTATGAGCAGTTCTTC. The chain links TRBV7-3 to TRBJ2-1; TRBD2 matches 12 bases. V lost 2 bases and J lost 8; bases outside the gene matches: 4. CDR1 and CDR2 (germline): SGHTA, FQGTGA. This CDR3 comprises 15 residues.